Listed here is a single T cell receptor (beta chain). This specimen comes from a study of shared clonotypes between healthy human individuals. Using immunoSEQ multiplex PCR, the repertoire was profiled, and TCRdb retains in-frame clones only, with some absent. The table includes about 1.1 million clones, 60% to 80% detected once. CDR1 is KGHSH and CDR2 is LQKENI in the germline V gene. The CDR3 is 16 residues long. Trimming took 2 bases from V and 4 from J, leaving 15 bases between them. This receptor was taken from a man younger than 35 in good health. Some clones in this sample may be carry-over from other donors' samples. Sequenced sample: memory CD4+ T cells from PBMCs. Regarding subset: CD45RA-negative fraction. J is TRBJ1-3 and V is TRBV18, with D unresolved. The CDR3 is CASSPGIARSGNTIYF. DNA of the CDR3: TGTGCCAGCTCACCAGGGATAGCCCGGTCAGGAAACACCATATATTTT.